The 5 T cell receptor beta chains in this list originate from one sample, sequenced in a study of T cell changes during pregnancy in multiple sclerosis. Some clones are missing from TCRdb's copy, which holds only in-frame ones; the method was immunoSEQ multiplex PCR. The sample carries 100,000 or so clones, about 92% recorded once. Sequences were derived from peripheral blood, sampled in the second trimester of pregnancy. These receptors were obtained from a female donor with multiple sclerosis, enrolled in a pregnancy study.

The chain combines TRBV30 with TRBJ2-7; possibly TRBD1 for D (6 bases). The CDR3 covers 11 residues. CDR1 is GTSNPN and CDR2 is SVGIG in the germline V gene (reference sequence). Trimming took off 8 bases at V and 5 bases at J, with 13 bases between the two ends. The CDR3 coding sequence is TGTGCCACCCAGGGGTTCAACGAGCAGTACTTC. Translated, it gives CATQGFNEQYF.

This chain links TRBV4-2 with TRBJ2-1; 8 bases line up with TRBD2. V was clipped by 0 bases and J by 6 bases; unmatched bases: 10. The CDR3 is 17 residues long. Germline-derived CDR1 and CDR2 are LGHNA and YNFKEQ. This CDR3 is CASSQDKGTGGRNEQFF. CDR3 sequence (DNA): TGTGCCAGCAGCCAAGATAAAGGAACGGGGGGGCGCAATGAGCAGTTCTTC.

The genes are TRBV5-1 and TRBJ2-1, with TRBD2 identical over 9 bases. CDR3 size: 15 residues. After removal of 4 bases from V and 8 bases from J, the junction contained 10 bases not matched to a gene. Germline CDR1 and CDR2: SGHRS and YFSETQ. The CDR3 DNA is TGCGCCAGCAGCCCTCCGGGCGGGAGGGCGGATGAGCAGTTCTTC. As protein: CASSPPGGRADEQFF.

V and J are TRBV2 and TRBJ1-1; D uncertain. Per the germline V gene, CDR1 is SNHLY and CDR2 is FYNNEI. Trimming shortened V by 8 bases and J by 1 base, and 11 bases separated the two germline ends. CDR3 length equals 13 residues. CDR3 coding DNA: TGTGCCAGCCTAGATAATGAGAACACTGAAGCTTTCTTT. Translating gives CASLDNENTEAFF.

The V call is TRBV10-3, the J call TRBJ2-2; tentative D call: TRBD1 (6 bases). This CDR3 region has 15 residues. The V gene lost 4 bases and the J gene lost 4 bases, with 13 bases spanning the gap. Germline V gene data show CDR1 as ENHRY and CDR2 as SYGVKD. CDR3 residues: CAISVGQGSTGELFF. The CDR3 DNA is TGTGCCATCAGTGTCGGCCAGGGGAGCACCGGGGAGCTGTTTTTT.